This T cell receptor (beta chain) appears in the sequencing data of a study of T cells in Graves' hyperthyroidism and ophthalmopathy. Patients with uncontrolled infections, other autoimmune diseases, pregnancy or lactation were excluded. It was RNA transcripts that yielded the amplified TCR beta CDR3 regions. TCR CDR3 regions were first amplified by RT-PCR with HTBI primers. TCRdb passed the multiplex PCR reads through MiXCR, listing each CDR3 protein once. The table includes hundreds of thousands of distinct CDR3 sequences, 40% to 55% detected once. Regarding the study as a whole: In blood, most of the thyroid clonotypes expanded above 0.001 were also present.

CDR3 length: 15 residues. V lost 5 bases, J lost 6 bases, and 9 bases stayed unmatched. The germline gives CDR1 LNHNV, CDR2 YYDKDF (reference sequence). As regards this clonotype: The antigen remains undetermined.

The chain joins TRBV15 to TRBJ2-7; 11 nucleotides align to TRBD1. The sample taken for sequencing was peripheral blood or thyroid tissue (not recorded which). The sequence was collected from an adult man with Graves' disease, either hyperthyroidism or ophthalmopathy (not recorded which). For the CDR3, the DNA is TGTGCCACCAGCGGGGGGACCGGGACAGGGGGCGAGCAGTACTTC. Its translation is CATSGGTGTGGEQYF.